The 32 T cell receptor beta chains below all came from one sample that was sequenced in a study. TCRdb analysed the RT-PCR reads with MiXCR anew, one entry per CDR3 protein. There are hundreds of thousands of distinct CDR3 sequences in the sample; 13% to 15% occur only once, and 3.6% lies in the top ten. The sequencing input was memory CD4+ T cells from blood. The receptors derive from a female donor in good health, serving as a healthy control.

Ten or more counts support this clonotype. This chain joins TRBV5-6 and TRBJ2-5, with unresolved D. Looked up from germline, CDR1 is SGHDT and CDR2 is YYEEEE. The CDR3 length is 15 residues. V lost 0 bases and J 0 bases, leaving 9 bases between the germline ends. CDR3 loop: CASSLDSAYQETQYF. The CDR3 DNA follows: TGTGCCAGCAGCTTGGATTCCGCGTACCAAGAGACCCAGTACTTC. The full variable domain, rest sourced from reference TRBV5-6 and TRBJ2-5, is DAGVTQSPTHLIKTRGQQVTLRCSPKSGHDTVSWYQQALGQGPQFIFQYYEEEERQRGNFPDRFSGHQFPNYSSELNVNALLLGDSALYLCASSLDSAYQETQYFGPGTRLLVL.

The chain couples TRBV7-9 to TRBJ1-2; no clear D gene. V was shortened by 4 bases and J by 5 bases, with 8 bases between the two germline ends. Germline V CDR1 and CDR2: SEHNR, FQNEAQ (reference sequence). The CDR3 is 12 residues long. CDR3 loop: CASSSAGYGYTF. The CDR3 region has the DNA TGTGCCAGCAGCTCTGCGGGGTATGGCTACACCTTC.

This chain joins TRBV15 and TRBJ1-1; 10 bases align to TRBD1. The J segment lost 9 bases and the V segment lost 4 bases, leaving 5 bases of the junction unmatched. Germline V gene data show CDR1 as LNHNV and CDR2 as YYDKDF (reference sequence). The CDR3 sequence is 13 residues long. DNA for the CDR3: TGTGCCACCAGCATTAGACAGGGGGCTAAAGCTTTCTTT. It specifies CATSIRQGAKAFF.

The CDR3 region has the DNA TGTGCCAGCAGCCGGGCGTGGAATTCACCCCTCCACTTT. It codes for CASSRAWNSPLHF. The chain employs TRBV6-5 and TRBJ1-6; D remains unclear. Germline values: CDR1 MNHEY, CDR2 SVGAGI. The CDR3 is made up of 13 amino acids. The V end lost 6 bases, the J end lost 7 bases, and 10 bases lay between the germline ends.

This clonotype appeared many times. This rearrangement joins TRBV7-3 to TRBJ2-3; D remains unclear. This CDR3 has 15 amino acids. Per the germline V gene, CDR1 is SGHTA and CDR2 is FQGTGA. The ends were cut back, 3 bases at V and 0 bases at J, with 10 bases in the middle. The CDR3 region has the DNA TGTGCCAGCAGCTTCGGCGGCTCTAGCACAGATACGCAGTATTTT. Translating gives CASSFGGSSTDTQYF.

This sequence joins TRBV7-3 and TRBJ2-1; 7 bases match TRBD2. The length of the CDR3 is 16 residues. Losses at the gene ends were 4 bases for V and 3 bases for J; bases not matched to a gene: 9. Germline loops: CDR1 SGHTA, CDR2 FQGTGA. The DNA for the CDR3 is TGTGCCAGCAGCTCCCTGGCGCGGGAGAGCTACAATGAGCAGTTCTTC. Amino acid sequence: CASSSLARESYNEQFF.

CDR3 sequence reads: CASSPLRGSPGSPLHF. CDR3 bases: TGTGCCAGCTCACCATTAAGGGGATCGCCGGGTTCACCCCTCCACTTT. This chain uses TRBV18 with TRBJ1-6; D might be TRBD1 (5 bases). CDR3 length equals 16 residues. V lost 2 bases and J lost 9, with 17 bases in between. The germline gives CDR1 KGHSH, CDR2 LQKENI.

The chain couples TRBV19 to TRBJ1-3, with D tentatively TRBD1 (5 bases). CDR3 length equals 15 residues. Germline V gene sequence: CDR1 LNHDA, CDR2 SQIVND (reference sequence). Trimming cost V 7 bases and J 0 bases, with 13 bases left between them. CDR3 sequence reads: CASIPGRSSGNTIYF. CDR3 nucleotides: TGTGCCAGTATCCCGGGGCGTAGCTCTGGAAACACCATATATTTT.

This clonotype was detected a few times. The chain recombines TRBV6-1 with TRBJ2-7; D is ambiguous. The V gene lost 6 bases and the J gene lost 2 bases, with 8 bases spanning the gap. Germline CDR1 is MNHNS and CDR2 is SASEGT. The length of the CDR3 is 12 residues. The chain's CDR3 is CASRVATYEQYF. In nucleotides, the CDR3 is TGTGCCAGCAGGGTAGCCACCTACGAGCAGTACTTC.

This clonotype turned up a few times. The chain carries TRBV12-5 and TRBJ1-1; 7 bases line up with TRBD1. Per the germline V gene, CDR1 is LGHNT and CDR2 is FRNRAP. This CDR3 comprises 13 residues. The ends lost 4 bases at V and 12 bases at J; junction bases unmatched: 11. The CDR3 region is CASGYTGVERTFF. The CDR3 region has the DNA TGTGCTAGTGGTTACACAGGGGTCGAACGGACTTTCTTT.

J is TRBJ2-2 and V is TRBV4-1; no clear D gene. The germline gives CDR1 MGHRA, CDR2 YSYEKL. The V and J ends lost 4 bases and 6 bases respectively, with 12 bases between them. This CDR3 spans 14 amino acids. This CDR3 is CASSPGSVAGELFF. In DNA, the CDR3 is TGCGCCAGCAGCCCCGGTTCTGTAGCCGGGGAGCTGTTTTTT.

V gene TRBV7-2 combines with J gene TRBJ1-2; D unresolved. V gave up 5 bases and J gave up 0 bases, with 19 bases separating them. The germline V gene encodes CDR1 SGHTA and CDR2 FQGNSA. The CDR3 runs to 17 residues. CDR3 region: CASSPRGGRISNYGYTF. The CDR3 nucleotides read TGTGCCAGCAGCCCCCGCGGAGGGCGAATATCTAACTATGGCTACACCTTC.

This clonotype came up a few times. The chain combines TRBV6-5 with TRBJ1-6; tentatively, D is TRBD1 (5 bases). Germline V CDR1 and CDR2: MNHEY, SVGAGI. The V gene lost 5 bases and the J gene lost 0 bases, with 17 bases spanning the gap. The CDR3 spans 18 residues. CDR3 protein: CASSPQRDLSSYNSPLHF. The CDR3 coding sequence is TGTGCCAGCAGTCCGCAGAGGGACTTGAGCTCCTATAATTCACCCCTCCACTTT.

This clonotype has just a few counts. The rearrangement uses TRBV20-1 and TRBJ1-4; D not resolved. Germline values: CDR1 DFQATT, CDR2 SNEGSKA (reference sequence). Trimming stripped 7 bases from V and 1 base from J, with 13 bases between. The CDR3 consists of 14 residues. CDR3 sequence: CSVTARLTNEKLFF. The CDR3 region has the DNA TGCAGTGTAACAGCCAGATTAACTAATGAAAAACTGTTTTTT.

This clonotype was recorded a few times. Compared with germline, one end of the junction differs, possibly owing to a read error. V gene TRBV5-6 combines with J gene TRBJ2-5; D remains ambiguous. Germline V gives CDR1 SGHDT, CDR2 YYEEEE. CDR3 length: 12 residues. The CDR3 region has the DNA TGTGGCAGCAGCCTCTACCAAGAGACCCAGTACTTC. Translating it yields CGSSLYQETQYF.

The rearrangement uses TRBV7-3 and TRBJ2-1, with D possibly TRBD1 on 6 matching bases. This CDR3 is 14 amino acids long. V was trimmed by 4 bases and J by 4 bases, leaving 11 bases between them. CDR1 is SGHTA, CDR2 FQGTGA, per germline. DNA for the CDR3: TGTGCCAGCAGCTCCAGAGGGGGTTACAATGAGCAGTTCTTC. Translation: CASSSRGGYNEQFF.

This rearrangement joins TRBV5-1 to TRBJ1-1; tentatively, D is TRBD1 (6 bases). The CDR3 loop spans 15 amino acids. CDR1 is SGHRS, CDR2 YFSETQ, per germline. The V gene lost 5 bases and the J gene lost 6 bases, with 20 bases spanning the gap. CDR3: CASRGGAGDYAEAFF. The CDR3 nucleotides are TGCGCCAGCAGAGGGGGGGCCGGTGATTATGCTGAAGCTTTCTTT.

The chain carries TRBV4-1 and TRBJ2-2; TRBD2 matches at 7 bases. V lost 0 bases to trimming and J lost 5 bases; unmatched junction nucleotides: 9. The germline gives CDR1 MGHRA, CDR2 YSYEKL. This CDR3 region has 17 residues. The CDR3: CASSQEGRGSGTGELFF. In nucleotides, the CDR3 is TGCGCCAGCAGCCAAGAAGGTCGCGGGAGCGGTACCGGGGAGCTGTTTTTT.

This clonotype has just a few counts. The rearrangement joins TRBV10-2 to TRBJ1-5, with D uncertain. V lost 5 bases and J lost 3, with 14 bases in between. The germline V gene encodes CDR1 WSHSY and CDR2 SAAADI. The CDR3 totals 15 residues. The chain's CDR3 is CASSRVALSNQPQHF. CDR3 nucleotide sequence: TGCGCCAGCAGTCGAGTCGCCCTATCCAATCAGCCCCAGCATTTT.

This clonotype showed up just once. The V call is TRBV15, the J call TRBJ1-6; no clear D gene. Trimming cost V 2 bases and J 13 bases, with 9 bases left between them. The CDR3 extends over 12 amino acids. CDR1 and CDR2 (germline): LNHNV, YYDKDF (reference sequence). CDR3 DNA sequence: TGTGCCACCAGCAGACACAGTGAGCCCCTCCACTTT. It translates to CATSRHSEPLHF.

This clonotype was seen only a few times. This CDR3 reads CASSLILAGTGELFF. The CDR3 DNA reads as TGTGCCAGCAGCTTAATTCTGGCGGGCACCGGGGAGCTGTTTTTT. The chain joins TRBV7-3 to TRBJ2-2, with D perhaps matching TRBD2 (5 bases). V gave up 1 base and J gave up 4 bases, with 10 bases separating them. CDR3 length: 15 residues. In germline, CDR1 is SGHTA, CDR2 FQGTGA.

The table lists this clonotype with a few counts. CDR3 nucleotide sequence: TGTGCCAGCTCAGTCACAGGGGCCAGCTCCTACAATGAGCAGTTCTTC. Translated: CASSVTGASSYNEQFF. The chain combines TRBV18 with TRBJ2-1, with 7 bases fitting TRBD1. Germline-derived CDR1 and CDR2 are KGHSH and LQKENI. The CDR3 length is 16 residues. Trimming at V came to 5 bases and at J to 0 bases, leaving 7 bases not matched to a gene. The full variable domain, its missing parts supplied by reference TRBV18 and TRBJ2-1, is NAGVMQNPRHLVRRRGQEARLRCSPMKGHSHVYWYRQLPEEGLKFMVYLQKENIIDESGMPKERFSAEFPKEGPSILRIQQVVRGDSAAYFCASSVTGASSYNEQFFGPGTRLTVL.

For this clonotype: With a much larger clone just one base away, this may be a read error. V usage is TRBV19 and J usage is TRBJ1-5, with TRBD1 identical over 9 bases. This CDR3 has 15 residues. The junction had 11 bases not matched to a gene; V was cut back by 8 bases and J by 6 bases. From germline, CDR1 is LNHDA and CDR2 SQIVND (reference sequence). CDR3 loop: CASARTGDLSQPQHF. The CDR3 DNA follows: TGTGCCAGTGCCCGGACAGGGGATTTGAGTCAGCCCCAGCATTTT.

This clonotype was picked up many times. The V gene is TRBV5-1, the J gene TRBJ1-2; D might be TRBD1 (5 bases). The germline V gene encodes CDR1 SGHRS and CDR2 YFSETQ. The V gene lost 3 bases and the J gene lost 0 bases, with 9 bases spanning the gap. This CDR3 contains 14 residues. The CDR3 sequence: CASSSTATNYGYTF. The CDR3 DNA sequence: TGCGCCAGCAGCTCGACAGCGACTAACTATGGCTACACCTTC.

This clonotype was seen a handful of times. The V and J genes are TRBV7-8 and TRBJ2-3, with D uncertain. There are 15 residues in the CDR3. Trimming took 5 bases from V and 1 from J, leaving 13 bases between them. Looked up from germline, CDR1 is SGHVS and CDR2 is FQNEAQ. The CDR3 nucleotides read TGTGCCAGCAGCGCGCTTGGTAGTCGCACAGATACGCAGTATTTT. Amino acids: CASSALGSRTDTQYF.

The V gene is TRBV11-2, the J gene TRBJ2-1; TRBD1 is a possible D gene (5 bases). The V and J ends lost 4 bases and 5 bases respectively, with 21 bases between them. This CDR3 comprises 17 residues. Looked up from germline, CDR1 is SGHAT and CDR2 is FQNNGV. CDR3 sequence: CASSSLKWQGKNNEQFF. In nucleotides, the CDR3 is TGTGCCAGCAGCTCACTAAAATGGCAGGGTAAAAACAATGAGCAGTTCTTC.

In this sample, this clonotype turned up a few times. The CDR3 here is CASSESVGYIYEQYF. In DNA form, the CDR3 reads TGTGCCAGCAGTGAATCAGTCGGTTACATCTACGAGCAGTACTTC. The chain uses TRBV6-1 and TRBJ2-7, with D hard to call. This CDR3 has 15 residues. V gave up 2 bases and J gave up 3 bases, with 14 bases separating them. Germline values: CDR1 MNHNS, CDR2 SASEGT.

This clonotype was seen only a few times. V usage is TRBV7-2 and J usage is TRBJ1-1; D is perhaps TRBD1 (6 bases). Deletions cut 6 bases from V and 7 bases from J, with 21 bases between. Germline CDR1 SGHTA, CDR2 FQGNSA. The CDR3 loop spans 15 amino acids. CDR3 loop: CASRVDGTPSHEAFF. The CDR3 bases are TGTGCCAGCAGGGTCGACGGGACACCCTCCCATGAAGCTTTCTTT.

This clonotype has a handful of counts. The chain employs TRBV20-1 and TRBJ1-1; the D gene is possibly TRBD1 (5 bases). V dropped 6 bases and J dropped 4 bases, with 24 bases sitting between them. The CDR3 sequence is 16 residues long. Germline V gene sequence: CDR1 DFQATT, CDR2 SNEGSKA (reference sequence). This CDR3 is CSADFTGTPGFTEAFF. The CDR3 region has the DNA TGCAGTGCGGACTTTACCGGGACCCCGGGGTTCACTGAAGCTTTCTTT.

This clonotype was seen a handful of times. The rearrangement links TRBV20-1 to TRBJ2-1; D could derive from TRBD1 or TRBD2 (6 bases each). The CDR3 totals 16 residues. V lost 1 base and J lost 6, with 19 bases in between. Germline-derived CDR1 and CDR2 are DFQATT and SNEGSKA (reference sequence). The CDR3 DNA reads TGCAGTGCTAGAGCCCTGACGAGGGGGGAGGTCAATGAGCAGTTCTTC. Encoded protein: CSARALTRGEVNEQFF.

This clonotype was seen a few times. V is TRBV6-2 or TRBV6-3 and J is TRBJ2-2; 8 positions match TRBD1. The CDR3 extends over 16 amino acids. V shed 9 bases and J 2 bases; nucleotides not matched to a gene: 11. The germline V gene has CDR1 MNHEY and CDR2 SVGEGT. The CDR3 here is CASTGAGGLNTGELFF. CDR3 in DNA: TGTGCCAGTACGGGGGCAGGGGGCCTTAACACCGGGGAGCTGTTTTTT.

V usage is TRBV6-2 or TRBV6-3 and J usage is TRBJ2-4; D perhaps matches TRBD2 (5 bases). This CDR3 comprises 15 residues. V lost 5 bases and J 1 base, leaving 12 bases between the germline ends. Germline V gives CDR1 MNHEY, CDR2 SVGEGT. CDR3 bases: TGTGCCAGCAGTACCGGGAAACGGGCCAAAAACATTCAGTACTTC. It translates to CASSTGKRAKNIQYF.